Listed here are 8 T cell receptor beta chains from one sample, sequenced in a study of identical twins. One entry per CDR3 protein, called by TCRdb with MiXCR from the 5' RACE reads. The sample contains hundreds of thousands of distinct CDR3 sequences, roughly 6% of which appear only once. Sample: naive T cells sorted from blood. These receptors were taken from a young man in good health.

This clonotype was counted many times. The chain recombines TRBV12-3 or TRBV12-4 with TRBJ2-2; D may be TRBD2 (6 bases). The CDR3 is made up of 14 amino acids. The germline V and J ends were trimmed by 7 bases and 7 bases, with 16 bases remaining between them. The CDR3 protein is CASNPELEGGELFF. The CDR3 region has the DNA TGTGCCAGCAACCCGGAGCTGGAGGGCGGGGAGCTGTTTTTT.

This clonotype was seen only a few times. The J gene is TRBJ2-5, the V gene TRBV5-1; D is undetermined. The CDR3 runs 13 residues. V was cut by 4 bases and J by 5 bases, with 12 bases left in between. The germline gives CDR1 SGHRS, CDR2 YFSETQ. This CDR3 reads CASSDTVSETQYF. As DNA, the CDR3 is TGCGCCAGCAGCGATACCGTTTCGGAGACCCAGTACTTC.

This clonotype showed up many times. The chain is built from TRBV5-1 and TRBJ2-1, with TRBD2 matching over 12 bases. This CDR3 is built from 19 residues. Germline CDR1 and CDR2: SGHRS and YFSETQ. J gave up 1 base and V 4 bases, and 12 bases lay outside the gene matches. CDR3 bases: TGCGCCAGCAGCCCTAAAACTAGCGGGAGGTCCTCATCCTACAATGAGCAGTTCTTC. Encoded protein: CASSPKTSGRSSSYNEQFF.

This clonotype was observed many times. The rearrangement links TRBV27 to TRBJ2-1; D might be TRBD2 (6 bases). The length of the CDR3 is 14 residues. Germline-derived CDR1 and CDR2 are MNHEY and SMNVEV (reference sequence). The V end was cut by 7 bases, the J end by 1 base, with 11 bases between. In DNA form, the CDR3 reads TGTGCCAGCACCGGGAGAGGGTCCTACAATGAGCAGTTCTTC. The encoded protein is CASTGRGSYNEQFF.

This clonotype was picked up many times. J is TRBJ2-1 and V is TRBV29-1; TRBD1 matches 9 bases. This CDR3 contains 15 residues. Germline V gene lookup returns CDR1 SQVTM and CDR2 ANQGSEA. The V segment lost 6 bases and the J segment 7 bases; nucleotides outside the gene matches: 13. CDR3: CSVGLGQGILNEQFF. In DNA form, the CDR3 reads TGCAGCGTGGGATTGGGACAGGGAATTTTAAATGAGCAGTTCTTC.

The CDR3 reads CASSLEWREPFF. In nucleotides, the CDR3 is TGTGCCAGCAGCTTAGAATGGCGGGAACCGTTCTTC. V is TRBV7-2 and J is TRBJ2-1, with a weak D call TRBD2 (6 bases). Per the germline V gene, CDR1 is SGHTA and CDR2 is FQGNSA. The CDR3 spans 12 residues. Trimming shortened V by 1 base and J by 15 bases, and 13 bases separated the two germline ends.

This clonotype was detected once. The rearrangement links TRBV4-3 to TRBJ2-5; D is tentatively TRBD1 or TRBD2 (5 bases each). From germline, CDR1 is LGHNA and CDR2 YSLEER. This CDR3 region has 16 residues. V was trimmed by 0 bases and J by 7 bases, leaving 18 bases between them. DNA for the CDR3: TGCGCCAGCAGCCAAGATCCTCCCATATGGGACGGGACCCAGTACTTC. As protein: CASSQDPPIWDGTQYF.

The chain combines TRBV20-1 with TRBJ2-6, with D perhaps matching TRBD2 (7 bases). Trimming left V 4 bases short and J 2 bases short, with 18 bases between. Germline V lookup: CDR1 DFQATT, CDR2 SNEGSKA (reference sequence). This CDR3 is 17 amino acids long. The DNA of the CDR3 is TGCAGTGCTAAGGGGGAGCGGGACTCCGCTGGGGCCAACGTCCTGACTTTC. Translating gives CSAKGERDSAGANVLTF.